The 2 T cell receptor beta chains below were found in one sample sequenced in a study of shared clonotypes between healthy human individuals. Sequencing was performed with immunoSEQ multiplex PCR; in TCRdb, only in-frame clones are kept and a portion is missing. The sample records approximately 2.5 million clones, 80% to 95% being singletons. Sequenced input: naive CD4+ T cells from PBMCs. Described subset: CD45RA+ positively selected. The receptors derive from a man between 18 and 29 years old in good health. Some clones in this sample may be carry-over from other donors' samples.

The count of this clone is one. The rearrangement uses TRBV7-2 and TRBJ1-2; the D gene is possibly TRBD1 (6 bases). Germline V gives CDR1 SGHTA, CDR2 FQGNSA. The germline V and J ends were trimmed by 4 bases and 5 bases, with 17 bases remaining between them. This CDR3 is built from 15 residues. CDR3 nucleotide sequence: TGTGCCAGCAGCTCAAAGGGGGGTGGCCCGTATGGCTACACCTTC. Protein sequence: CASSSKGGGPYGYTF.

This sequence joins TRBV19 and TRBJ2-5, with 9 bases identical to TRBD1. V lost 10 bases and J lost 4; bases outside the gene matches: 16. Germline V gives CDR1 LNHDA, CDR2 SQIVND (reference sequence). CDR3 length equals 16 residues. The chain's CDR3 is CATAQPGTGTGETQYF. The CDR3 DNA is TGTGCCACCGCTCAACCAGGGACAGGGACGGGAGAGACCCAGTACTTC. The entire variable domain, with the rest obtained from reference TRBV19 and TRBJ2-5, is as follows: DGGITQSPKYLFRKEGQNVTLSCEQNLNHDAMYWYRQDPGQGLRLIYYSQIVNDFQKGDIAEGYSVSREKKESFPLTVTSAQKNPTAFYLCATAQPGTGTGETQYFGPGTRLLVL.